This T cell receptor (beta chain) appears in the sequencing data of a study of OX40 agonist ivuxolimab in advanced cancers. For the study in its entirety: Ivuxolimab, which targeted the costimulatory receptor OX40 (CD134), was an agonistic, fully human IgG2 monoclonal antibody. Intravenous ivuxolimab was administered to patients every 2 weeks at six dose levels: 0.01, 0.1, 0.3, 1.5, 3 and 10 mg/kg. Of the approximately 54 dose-escalation patients, hepatocellular carcinoma was present in around 20, melanoma in around 15, renal cell carcinoma in 9 and head and neck cancer in 9. The dose-escalation cohort was around 84% male with a mean age of 60 years, ranging from about 23 to 85. Prior anti-PD-1, anti-PD-L1 or anti-CTLA-4 therapy was permitted, and checkpoint inhibitors had been received by 40% to 50% of dose-escalation patients. Partial responses occurred in three dose-escalation patients, of whom one had hepatocellular carcinoma and two had cutaneous melanoma. Peripheral TCRbeta sequencing was intended to test whether TCR sequence diversity was altered and clonal T-cell expansion was caused by ivuxolimab. The monotherapy dose-escalation portion (N of about 57 patients) of the phase I ivuxolimab trial is reported in the paper. Overall study outcomes, separate from this receptor: Partial responders in the 0.1-3.0 mg/kg groups had among the lowest normalized peripheral clonal expansion, especially among CD8+ T cells. Low levels of normalized T-cell clonal expansion were also seen in some nonresponding patients. Antigen specificity was not determined for the clonally expanded peripheral T cells. On average, CD8+ T cells showed more expanded clones than CD4+ T cells after ivuxolimab. At doses of 0.1 to 3.0 mg/kg, clonal expansion of both CD4+ and CD8+ blood T cells was observed from baseline to week 6.

V sheds 3 bases and J sheds 8 bases, leaving 23 bases between their ends. The CDR3, cysteine through phenylalanine, is 16 amino acids long. Only the CDR3 part of the read is kept: 48 bases, read in frame from the first base. According to the germline V gene, CDR1 reads SGDLS and CDR2 reads YYNGEE. Genomic DNA was isolated from the sorted cells so that the TCRbeta CDR3 region could be sequenced. TCRbeta CDR3 regions were sequenced using the immunoSEQ Assay. Imported from immuneACCESS, the table was reduced by TCRdb to in-frame sequences with V and J called. These copies leave out some clones; in studies compared against another copy, an unresolved V gene accounts for under half, and the cause of the remainder is not known. The sample has about 120,000 clones on record, approximately 92% of them singletons. Approximately 0.51% of the sample rests with the top ten. The trial excluded patients who had a history of autoimmune disease or were on systemic immunosuppression. Peripheral blood for TCR sequencing was collected from all dose cohorts at baseline, on cycle 4 day 1, and on cycle 7 day 1. Samples came from an open-label, multicenter, first-in-human phase I dose-escalation trial of ivuxolimab. Adults with locally advanced or metastatic melanoma, renal cell, hepatocellular, or head and neck squamous cell carcinoma were enrolled in the trial. Before TCR sequencing, CD4+ T cells and CD8+ T cells from peripheral blood were sorted into separate populations.

Points on this clone: Its cognate antigen has yet to be identified. No clone much larger than this one lies a single base away; base qualities are absent.

Sequencing was performed on CD4+ or CD8+ T cells sorted from blood, taken in a trial of the OX40 agonist ivuxolimab. The chain employs TRBV9 and TRBJ1-2; there is no confident call for the D gene. The sequence was obtained from an adult with an advanced solid tumor such as melanoma, head and neck, liver or kidney cancer. The sequenced DNA: TGTGCCAGCAGCGAGAGATCCCGCGGGAACCCTGGGGGCTACACCTTC. This sequence encodes CASSERSRGNPGGYTF.